The T cell receptor beta chain described here comes from a study of T-cell reconstitution after alpha-beta-depleted transplantation in children. Study-wide findings and caveats: Reportedly, roughly two months post-transplant, alpha-beta T cells arose from several hundred expanded graft clones. Fresh T-cell production supplied most of the T-cell counts and diversity seen one year after transplant. From surviving recipient T cells and thymic progenitors came the high day-60 TCRbeta diversity observed in some patients.

The authors prepared the TCRbeta library with unique molecular identifiers. TCRdb called the PCR reads again in MiXCR, with one record for every CDR3 protein. The sample has approximately 500,000 distinct CDR3 sequences; around 27% are singletons. Germline V gene sequence: CDR1 MNHEY, CDR2 SVGEGT. The CDR3 is 14 residues long. V dropped 3 bases and J dropped 2 bases, with 8 bases sitting between them. Details on this clonotype: Its target is not known.

The V and J genes are TRBV6-2 or TRBV6-3 and TRBJ2-1; the D gene is possibly TRBD1 (5 bases). The sample in question was PBMCs, obtained before TCRalphabeta/CD19-depleted stem cell transplant. This TCR derives from a boy less than two years old with Wiskott-Aldrich syndrome, due to receive a stem cell transplant. The CDR3 loop is CASSYGATYNEQFF. CDR3 DNA sequence: TGTGCCAGCAGTTATGGGGCTACCTACAATGAGCAGTTCTTC.